These 16 T cell receptor beta chains were sequenced from one sample in a study of T-cell reconstitution after alpha-beta-depleted transplantation in children. Researchers prepared the TCRbeta library using unique molecular identifiers, the study reports. TCRdb passed the PCR reads through MiXCR, listing each CDR3 protein once. The sample has hundreds of thousands of distinct CDR3 sequences, approximately 8% seen once. Specimen: PBMCs, mostly from graft donor cells, collected 180 days after TCRalphabeta/CD19-depleted stem cell transplant. The receptors stem from a male patient aged 10 to 17 who had a stem cell transplant for acute lymphoblastic leukemia, so the T cells may come from the graft donor.

The chain has TRBV10-2 and TRBJ1-5; 7 nucleotides line up with TRBD1. Germline trimming cut 6 bases from V and 2 bases from J; bases unmatched to any gene: 4. This CDR3 has 14 residues. Germline CDR1 and CDR2: WSHSY and SAAADI. The CDR3 reads CASRSTGGNQPQHF. The DNA for the CDR3 is TGCGCCAGCAGGAGCACAGGGGGCAATCAGCCCCAGCATTTT.

This clonotype has ten or more counts. The rearrangement uses TRBV12-5 and TRBJ1-3, with D tentatively TRBD1 (6 bases). The ends were cut back, 8 bases at V and 1 base at J, with 12 bases in the middle. Germline V CDR1 and CDR2: LGHNT, FRNRAP. The length of the CDR3 is 14 residues. CDR3 loop: CASRGGPSGNTIYF. CDR3 nucleotide sequence: TGTGCTAGTCGGGGGGGCCCTTCTGGAAACACCATATATTTT. The whole variable domain, remainder taken from reference TRBV12-5 and TRBJ1-3, is DARVTQTPRHKVTEMGQEVTMRCQPILGHNTVFWYRQTMMQGLELLAYFRNRAPLDDSGMPKDRFSAEMPDATLATLKIQPSEPRDSAVYFCASRGGPSGNTIYFGEGSWLTVV.

This clonotype has at least ten counts. The rearrangement joins TRBV10-3 to TRBJ2-2, with 10 bases fitting TRBD1. The CDR3 contains 13 residues. Per the germline V gene, CDR1 is ENHRY and CDR2 is SYGVKD. The trim removed 10 bases at V and 4 bases at J, leaving 3 bases unmatched. The CDR3: CATWTGGTGELFF. The CDR3 bases are TGTGCCACTTGGACAGGGGGCACCGGGGAGCTGTTTTTT.

This clonotype was detected many times. The chain links TRBV7-9 to TRBJ1-1; the D gene is possibly TRBD1 (5 bases). In germline, CDR1 is SEHNR, CDR2 FQNEAQ (reference sequence). Trimming shortened V by 4 bases and J by 5 bases, and 14 bases separated the two germline ends. This CDR3 is 14 amino acids long. CDR3 DNA sequence: TGTGCCAGCAGCTACCGGGGGGACCGGACTGAAGCTTTCTTT. Translated: CASSYRGDRTEAFF.

This clonotype was found many times. This chain links TRBV6-1 with TRBJ2-1; 10 bases map to TRBD1. Germline assignment: CDR1 MNHNS and CDR2 SASEGT. The V segment lost 6 bases and the J segment 7 bases; nucleotides outside the gene matches: 9. The CDR3 loop spans 15 amino acids. CDR3 DNA sequence: TGTGCCAGCAGATTTGACAGGGGGCTAAGGAATGAGCAGTTCTTC. Protein product: CASRFDRGLRNEQFF.

In this sample, this clonotype turned up many times. The chain links TRBV24-1 to TRBJ1-2; TRBD1 is a possible D gene (5 bases). CDR1 is KGHDR, CDR2 SFDVKD, per germline. The CDR3 sequence is 10 residues long. The V and J ends lost 9 bases and 8 bases respectively, with 9 bases between them. The CDR3 DNA is TGTGCCACCCAAAGGGGAGGCTACACCTTC. This sequence encodes CATQRGGYTF.

The table lists this clonotype with a few counts. V gene TRBV28 combines with J gene TRBJ2-7; 7 bases are shared with TRBD2. V was pared by 3 bases and J by 1 base, with 6 bases of the junction left unmatched. The germline V gene encodes CDR1 MDHEN and CDR2 SYDVKM. The CDR3 contains 15 residues. The CDR3: CASSFGLDSSYEQYF. CDR3 DNA: TGTGCCAGCAGTTTTGGACTAGACTCTTCCTACGAGCAGTACTTC.

The sample holds many counts of this clonotype. The genes are TRBV6-5 and TRBJ1-4; D uncertain. CDR1 MNHEY and CDR2 SVGAGI come from the germline V gene. The CDR3 contains 12 residues. Between the trimmed V and J ends, which lost 2 bases and 12 bases, there was a span of 10 bases. The CDR3 nucleotides are TGTGCCAGCAGTTACAACCGTGGAGAACTGTTTTTT. Amino acids: CASSYNRGELFF.

This clonotype was found many times. This chain links TRBV29-1 with TRBJ2-7; possible D gene TRBD2, 5 bases. The CDR3 totals 12 residues. With 6 bases removed from V and 0 bases from J, the gap between germline ends came to 9 bases. Germline V gene lookup returns CDR1 SQVTM and CDR2 ANQGSEA. In DNA form, the CDR3 reads TGCAGCGTAGGGAGTGCCTCCTACGAGCAGTACTTC. It encodes CSVGSASYEQYF.

The CDR3, as DNA: TGTGCCACCAGTGATTTCACAGCCTCTGGGGCCAACGTCCTGACTTTC. The encoded protein is CATSDFTASGANVLTF. The J gene is TRBJ2-6, the V gene TRBV24-1; D call uncertain. CDR1 KGHDR and CDR2 SFDVKD come from the germline V gene. This CDR3 contains 16 residues. Trimming cost V 1 base and J 0 bases, with 6 bases left between them.

This clonotype has at least ten counts. The chain links TRBV28 to TRBJ1-6; D unclear. Germline lookup yields CDR1 MDHEN and CDR2 SYDVKM. Trimming removed 3 bases from V and 0 bases from J, with 9 bases in between. This CDR3 is 16 amino acids long. In DNA, the CDR3 is TGTGCCAGCAGTTTGGACGGGAGCTCCTATAATTCACCCCTCCACTTT. Its translation is CASSLDGSSYNSPLHF.

At least ten counts were recorded for this clonotype. As DNA, the CDR3 is TGTGCCAGTAGTATAGATGGCGGACCCGGGGAGCTGTTTTTT. Translating gives CASSIDGGPGELFF. The chain joins TRBV19 to TRBJ2-2; D gene ambiguous. Germline CDR1 reads LNHDA; CDR2 reads SQIVND (reference sequence). V was cut by 0 bases and J by 6 bases, with 8 bases left in between. The CDR3 is 14 residues long.

This clonotype appeared many times. This chain joins TRBV20-1 and TRBJ1-5, with D maybe TRBD1 (6 bases). V was trimmed by 4 bases and J by 4 bases, leaving 20 bases between them. CDR1 DFQATT and CDR2 SNEGSKA come from the germline V gene (reference sequence). This CDR3 is built from 16 residues. CDR3 loop: CSAINGGGGANQPQHF. Written as DNA, the CDR3 is TGCAGTGCTATAAACGGGGGAGGGGGGGCGAATCAGCCCCAGCATTTT.

There are many counts of this clonotype. The V call is TRBV6-5, the J call TRBJ2-5, with a tentative D call TRBD1 (7 bases). Trimming pared 5 bases from V and 3 bases from J, leaving 13 bases between. The CDR3 is made up of 14 amino acids. CDR1 and CDR2 (germline): MNHEY, SVGAGI. Here the CDR3 reads CASSPQGEEETQYF. CDR3 sequence (DNA): TGTGCCAGCAGTCCCCAGGGGGAGGAAGAGACCCAGTACTTC.

This clonotype occurred many times. The rearrangement joins TRBV4-3 to TRBJ2-3; D is uncertain. Trimming removed 0 bases from V and 3 bases from J, with 10 bases in between. The germline CDR1 and CDR2 sequences are LGHNA and YSLEER. The CDR3 extends over 15 amino acids. Written as DNA, the CDR3 is TGCGCCAGCAGCCAAGAGGGCCCAGAGACAGATACGCAGTATTTT. Its protein product is CASSQEGPETDTQYF.

Notes on this clonotype: Since a much larger clone is just one base distant, this may be a read error. The chain uses TRBV12-3 or TRBV12-4 and TRBJ1-5; possible D gene TRBD1, 5 bases. This CDR3 is built from 18 residues. The CDR3 loop reads CTSSLVGLRQRGNQPQHF. Written as DNA, the CDR3 is TGTACCAGCAGTTTAGTGGGGCTAAGACAGAGGGGAAATCAGCCCCAGCATTTT.